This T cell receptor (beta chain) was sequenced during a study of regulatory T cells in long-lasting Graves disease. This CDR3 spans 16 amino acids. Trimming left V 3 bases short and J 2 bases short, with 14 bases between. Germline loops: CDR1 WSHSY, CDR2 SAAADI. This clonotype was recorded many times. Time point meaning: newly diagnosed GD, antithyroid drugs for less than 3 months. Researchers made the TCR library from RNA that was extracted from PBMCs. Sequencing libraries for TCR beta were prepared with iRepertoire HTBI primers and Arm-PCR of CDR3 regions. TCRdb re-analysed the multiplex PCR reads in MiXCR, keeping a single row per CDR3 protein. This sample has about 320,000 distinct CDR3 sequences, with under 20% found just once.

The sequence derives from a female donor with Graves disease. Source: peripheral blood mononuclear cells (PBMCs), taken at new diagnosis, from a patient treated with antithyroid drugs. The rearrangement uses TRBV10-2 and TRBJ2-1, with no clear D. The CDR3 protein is CASSDYGPIPYNEQFF. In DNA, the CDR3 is TGCGCCAGCAGTGATTACGGGCCTATTCCCTACAATGAGCAGTTCTTC.